This TCR beta chain originates from a study of beta chain features in type 1 diabetes. Findings and limits, study-wide: Among patients with Type 1 diabetes, TCRB CDR3s were moderately but significantly shorter in every one of the four CD4+ subsets. HLA effects on TCRB rearrangement stayed unresolved here.

The whole isolated RNA underwent reverse transcription, so sequencing captured expressed TCRB transcripts. The method was immunoSEQ multiplex PCR; TCRdb's version includes in-frame clones alone and lacks a portion of them. The sample consists of roughly 300,000 clones, approximately 9.7% of them appearing once. In this sample, this clone turned up many times. Antigen unknown. The CDR3 runs 15 residues. V lost 5 bases and J lost 2; bases outside the gene matches: 7. CDR1 and CDR2 from the germline V gene are SGHRS and YFSETQ. The chain has TRBV5-1 and TRBJ1-1; 9 nucleotides agree with TRBD1. Sequenced material: central memory CD4+ T cells from blood. The TCR comes from a man aged 30 to 39 with type 1 diabetes. Here the CDR3 reads CASRLNTGGNTEAFF. CDR3 bases: TGCGCCAGCAGGCTAAATACAGGGGGCAACACTGAAGCTTTCTTT.